These 14 T cell receptor beta chains share one sample of origin, sequenced in a study of neurological immune-mediated disorders. In TCRdb, the 5' RACE reads were re-called with MiXCR into one record per CDR3 protein. This table holds roughly 52,000 distinct CDR3 sequences, approximately 3.9% found once. Input material: PBMCs. The receptors shown here come from a man between 60 and 75 years old with multiple sclerosis.

This clonotype has ten or more counts. CDR3 DNA: TGTGCCAGTAGTCCCCGAAGTGGCTCTGGGGCCAACGTCCTGACTTTC. This translates into CASSPRSGSGANVLTF. The gene calls are TRBV19 and TRBJ2-6; D gene unclear. V gave up 5 bases and J gave up 0 bases, with 11 bases separating them. CDR1 is LNHDA, CDR2 SQIVND, per germline (reference sequence). The CDR3 consists of 16 residues. The variable domain in full, completed from reference TRBV19 and TRBJ2-6, reads DGGITQSPKYLFRKEGQNVTLSCEQNLNHDAMYWYRQDPGQGLRLIYYSQIVNDFQKGDIAEGYSVSREKKESFPLTVTSAQKNPTAFYLCASSPRSGSGANVLTFGAGSRLTVL.

This clonotype was seen repeatedly, ten times or more. The rearrangement uses TRBV25-1 and TRBJ2-1, with a tentative D call TRBD2 (5 bases). Per the germline V gene, CDR1 is MGHDK and CDR2 is SYGVNS. Trimming took 7 bases from V and 0 from J, leaving 16 bases between them. CDR3 length: 16 residues. CDR3 nucleotide sequence: TGTGCCAGCATCGTCGACTCGGGGAGCTCCTACAATGAGCAGTTCTTC. It yields the protein CASIVDSGSSYNEQFF.

The table lists this clonotype with many counts. The chain employs TRBV5-5 and TRBJ2-7, with D perhaps TRBD1 or TRBD2 (6 bases each). Germline CDR1 and CDR2: SGHKS and YYEKEE (reference sequence). The CDR3 sequence is 14 residues long. V was cut by 2 bases and J by 6 bases, with 15 bases left in between. The chain's CDR3 is CASSLWGASGEQYF. The CDR3, as DNA: TGTGCCAGCAGCTTATGGGGGGCGTCCGGCGAGCAGTACTTC.

This clonotype was observed many times. The CDR3 nucleotides are TGTGCCAGCAGCCGAAGCTCCTCCGGGGCCAACGTCCTGACTTTC. Translating it yields CASSRSSSGANVLTF. The chain links TRBV7-2 to TRBJ2-6; D is uncertain. This CDR3 is built from 15 residues. Per germline, CDR1 SGHTA and CDR2 FQGNSA. V lost 5 bases and J lost 4, with 12 bases in between.

The table lists this clonotype with a few counts. A much larger clone sits a single nucleotide away, making a read error possible. The gene calls are TRBV20-1 and TRBJ1-5; possibly TRBD1 for D (6 bases). CDR3 size: 11 residues. Germline assignment: CDR1 DFQATT and CDR2 SNEGSKA (reference sequence). Trimming removed 4 bases at V and 12 bases at J, with 13 bases between. The CDR3 here is CSATSRGGQHF. Here the CDR3 DNA reads TGCAGTGCTACTTCCAGGGGAGGCCAGCATTTT.

This clonotype was counted many times. The rearrangement links TRBV5-1 to TRBJ2-1, with D possibly matching TRBD1 (5 bases). The CDR3 is made up of 15 amino acids. The V end was cut by 0 bases, the J end by 3 bases, with 10 bases between. Per germline, CDR1 SGHRS and CDR2 YFSETQ. CDR3 in DNA: TGCGCCAGCAGCTTGGTCCAGGGTAGCTACAATGAGCAGTTCTTC. Translating gives CASSLVQGSYNEQFF.

This clonotype was counted many times. V usage is TRBV20-1 and J usage is TRBJ1-3; D ambiguous. The CDR3 extends over 14 amino acids. V was clipped by 2 bases and J by 0 bases, with 8 bases between them. Germline CDR1 DFQATT, CDR2 SNEGSKA (reference sequence). CDR3 sequence: CSARLGNSGNTIYF. The CDR3 coding sequence is TGCAGTGCTAGACTTGGGAACTCTGGAAACACCATATATTTT.

This clonotype has at least ten counts. This sequence joins TRBV20-1 and TRBJ1-1; TRBD1 agrees at 8 bases. This CDR3 is built from 14 residues. Germline values: CDR1 DFQATT, CDR2 SNEGSKA (reference sequence). V shed 5 bases, J shed 8 bases, and the junction held 13 bases outside the gene matches. The CDR3 is CSAGSGTGKFEAFF. In nucleotides, the CDR3 is TGCAGTGCTGGATCGGGGACAGGTAAATTCGAAGCTTTCTTT.

This clonotype was seen at least ten times. The chain recombines TRBV12-3 or TRBV12-4 with TRBJ2-1, with a weak D call TRBD1 (5 bases). V lost 7 bases, J lost 4 bases, and 23 bases lay in between. The CDR3 length is 17 residues. Here the CDR3 DNA reads TGTGCCAGCATAGGTAGGGGCCTCGACCCCTTTTACAATGAGCAGTTCTTC. As protein: CASIGRGLDPFYNEQFF.

The rearrangement uses TRBV20-1 and TRBJ2-7; TRBD1 or TRBD2 may be the D gene (5 bases each). Germline V gene lookup returns CDR1 DFQATT and CDR2 SNEGSKA (reference sequence). V was shortened by 3 bases and J by 2 bases, with 8 bases between the two germline ends. The CDR3 spans 12 residues. For the CDR3, the DNA is TGCAGTGCTAGGAGGGGACCCTACGAGCAGTACTTC. This encodes CSARRGPYEQYF.

This clonotype came up many times. The chain combines TRBV20-1 with TRBJ2-2; D might be TRBD2 (6 bases). Per the germline V gene, CDR1 is DFQATT and CDR2 is SNEGSKA (reference sequence). CDR3 length: 14 amino acids. Trimming shortened V by 6 bases and J by 1 base, and 12 bases separated the two germline ends. CDR3 sequence: CSARRRENTGELFF. The CDR3 nucleotides are TGCAGTGCCAGAAGGCGGGAGAACACCGGGGAGCTGTTTTTT.

Concerning this clonotype itself: This may be a read error, as it is one base from a much larger clone. This chain connects TRBV7-7 to TRBJ2-3; no clear D gene. This CDR3 has 14 amino acids. Germline CDR1 reads SSHAT; CDR2 reads FNYEAQ (reference sequence). V lost 3 bases to trimming and J lost 2 bases, with 9 bases between them. The CDR3 loop is CASSFGWTTDTQYF. Here the CDR3 DNA reads TGTGCCAGCAGCTTCGGCTGGACCACAGATACGCAGTATTTT.

V usage is TRBV29-1 and J usage is TRBJ1-3; no definite D call. Trimming took 2 bases from V and 4 from J, leaving 3 bases between them. Germline-derived CDR1 and CDR2 are SQVTM and ANQGSEA. The CDR3 loop spans 11 amino acids. This CDR3 reads CSVESGNTIYF. The CDR3 coding sequence is TGCAGCGTTGAATCCGGAAACACCATATATTTT.

Regarding this clonotype: The germline gene is not matched at one end of the junction; a read error may be the cause. This chain uses TRBV5-1 with TRBJ1-5; tentatively, D is TRBD1 (5 bases). From germline, CDR1 is SGHRS and CDR2 YFSETQ. The CDR3 runs 14 residues. The CDR3 sequence is CASSEGGGNKTQNF. DNA of the CDR3: TGCGCCAGCAGCGAGGGTGGGGGAAATAAGACCCAGAATTTT.